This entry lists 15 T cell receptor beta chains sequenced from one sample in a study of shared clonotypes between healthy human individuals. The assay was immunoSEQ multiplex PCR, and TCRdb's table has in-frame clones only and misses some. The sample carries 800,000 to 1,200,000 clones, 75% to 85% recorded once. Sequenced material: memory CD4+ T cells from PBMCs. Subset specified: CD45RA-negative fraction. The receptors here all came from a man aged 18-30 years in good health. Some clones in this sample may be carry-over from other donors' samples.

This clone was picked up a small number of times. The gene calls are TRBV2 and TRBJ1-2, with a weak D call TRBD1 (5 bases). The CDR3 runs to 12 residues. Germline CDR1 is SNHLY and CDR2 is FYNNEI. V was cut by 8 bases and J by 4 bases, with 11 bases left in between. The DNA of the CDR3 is TGTGCCAGCGGGGGGAATAGCTATGGCTACACCTTC. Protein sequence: CASGGNSYGYTF.

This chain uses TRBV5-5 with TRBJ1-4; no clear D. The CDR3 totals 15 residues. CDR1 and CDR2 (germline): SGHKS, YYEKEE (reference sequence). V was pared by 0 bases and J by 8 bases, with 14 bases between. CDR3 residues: CASSLESFRREKLFF. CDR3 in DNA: TGTGCCAGCAGCTTGGAAAGTTTTCGGCGGGAAAAACTGTTTTTT.

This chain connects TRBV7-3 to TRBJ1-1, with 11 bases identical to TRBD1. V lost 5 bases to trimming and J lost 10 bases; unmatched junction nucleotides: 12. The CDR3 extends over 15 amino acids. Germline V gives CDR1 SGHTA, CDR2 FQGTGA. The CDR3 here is CASSPSGTGGLVAFF. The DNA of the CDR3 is TGTGCCAGCAGCCCGTCCGGGACAGGGGGGTTGGTAGCTTTCTTT.

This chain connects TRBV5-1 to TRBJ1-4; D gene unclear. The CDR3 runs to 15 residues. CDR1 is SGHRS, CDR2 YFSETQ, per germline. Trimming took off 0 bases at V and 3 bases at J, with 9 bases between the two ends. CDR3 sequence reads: CASSLGGVANEKLFF. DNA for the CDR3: TGCGCCAGCAGCTTGGGGGGAGTAGCTAATGAAAAACTGTTTTTT.

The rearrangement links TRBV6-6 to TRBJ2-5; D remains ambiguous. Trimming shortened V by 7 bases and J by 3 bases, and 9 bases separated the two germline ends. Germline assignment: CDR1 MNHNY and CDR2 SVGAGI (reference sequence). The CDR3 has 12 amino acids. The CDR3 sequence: CASTLTKETQYF. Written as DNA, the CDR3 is TGTGCCAGCACCCTCACTAAAGAGACCCAGTACTTC.

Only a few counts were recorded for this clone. CDR3 nucleotides: TGTGCCAGCAGCCGGGACAGGAGAGAGACCCAGTACTTC. Its translation: CASSRDRRETQYF. The rearrangement links TRBV11-2 to TRBJ2-5; 8 nucleotides align to TRBD1. Germline V gene sequence: CDR1 SGHAT, CDR2 FQNNGV. This CDR3 comprises 13 residues. V was clipped by 5 bases and J by 4 bases; unmatched bases: 3. The full variable domain, its missing parts supplied by reference TRBV11-2 and TRBJ2-5, is EAGVAQSPRYKIIEKRQSVAFWCNPISGHATLYWYQQILGQGPKLLIQFQNNGVVDDSQLPKDRFSAERLKGVDSTLKIQPAKLEDSAVYLCASSRDRRETQYFGPGTRLLVL.

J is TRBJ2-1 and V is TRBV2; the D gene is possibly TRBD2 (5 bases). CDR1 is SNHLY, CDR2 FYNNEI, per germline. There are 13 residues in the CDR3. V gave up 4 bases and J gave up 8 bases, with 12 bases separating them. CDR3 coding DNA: TGTGCCAGCAGTGGGACTGTCCTGGATGAGCAGTTCTTC. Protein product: CASSGTVLDEQFF.

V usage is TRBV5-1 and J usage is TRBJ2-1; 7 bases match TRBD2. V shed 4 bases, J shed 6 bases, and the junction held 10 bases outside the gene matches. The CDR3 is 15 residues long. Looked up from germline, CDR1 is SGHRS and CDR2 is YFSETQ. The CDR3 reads CASSDRGRAGNEQFF. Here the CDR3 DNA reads TGCGCCAGCAGCGACCGAGGGAGGGCGGGCAATGAGCAGTTCTTC.

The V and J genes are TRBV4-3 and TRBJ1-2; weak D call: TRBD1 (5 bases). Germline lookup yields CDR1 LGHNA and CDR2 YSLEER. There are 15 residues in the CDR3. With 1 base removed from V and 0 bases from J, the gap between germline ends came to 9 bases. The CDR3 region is CASSQAGTANYGYTF. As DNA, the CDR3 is TGCGCCAGCAGCCAAGCCGGGACGGCTAACTATGGCTACACCTTC.

The CDR3 region is CASSQSAGHNTGELFF. Here the CDR3 DNA reads TGCGCCAGCAGCCAGAGCGCGGGGCATAACACCGGGGAGCTGTTTTTT. This chain uses TRBV5-1 with TRBJ2-2; the D gene is possibly TRBD2 (6 bases). Trimming left V 4 bases short and J 2 bases short, with 15 bases between. From germline, CDR1 is SGHRS and CDR2 YFSETQ. The CDR3 is 16 amino acids.

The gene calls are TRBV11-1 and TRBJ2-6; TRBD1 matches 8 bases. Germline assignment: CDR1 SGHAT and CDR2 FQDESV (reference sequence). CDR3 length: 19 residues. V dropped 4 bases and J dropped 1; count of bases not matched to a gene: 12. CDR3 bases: TGTGCCAGCAGCTCGCCAAGGACAGGGAAAAGATCTGGGGCCAACGTCCTGACTTTC. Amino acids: CASSSPRTGKRSGANVLTF.

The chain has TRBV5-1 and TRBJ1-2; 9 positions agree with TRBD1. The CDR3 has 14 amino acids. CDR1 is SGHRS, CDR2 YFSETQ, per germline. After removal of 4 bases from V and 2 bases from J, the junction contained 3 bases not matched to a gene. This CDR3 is CASSQQGANYGYTF. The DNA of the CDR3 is TGCGCCAGCAGCCAACAGGGGGCGAACTATGGCTACACCTTC.

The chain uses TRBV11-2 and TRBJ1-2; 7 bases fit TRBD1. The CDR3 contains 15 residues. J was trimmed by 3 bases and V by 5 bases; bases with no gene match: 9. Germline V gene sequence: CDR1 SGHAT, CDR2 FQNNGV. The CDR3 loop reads CASSPQDRSYYGYTF. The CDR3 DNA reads TGTGCCAGCAGCCCACAGGACAGGTCCTACTATGGCTACACCTTC.

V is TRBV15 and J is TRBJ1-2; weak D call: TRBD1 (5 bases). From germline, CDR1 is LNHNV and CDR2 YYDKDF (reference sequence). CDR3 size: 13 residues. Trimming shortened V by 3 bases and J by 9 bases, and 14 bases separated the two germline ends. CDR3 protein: CATSRQERGRYTF. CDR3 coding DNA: TGTGCCACCAGCAGGCAGGAGAGGGGACGCTACACCTTC.

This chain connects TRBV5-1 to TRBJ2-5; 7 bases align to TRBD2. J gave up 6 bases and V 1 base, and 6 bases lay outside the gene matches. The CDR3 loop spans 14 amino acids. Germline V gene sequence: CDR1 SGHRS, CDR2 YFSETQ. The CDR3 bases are TGCGCCAGCAGCTTGACGGGCGGGAGTAAGACCCAGTACTTC. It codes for CASSLTGGSKTQYF.